This T cell receptor (beta chain) was sequenced during a study of memory CD4+ T cells and cytomegalovirus serostatus. Background on the study: Of the healthy Belgian adults, 9 were CMV seropositive and 24 seronegative.

This CDR3 is 17 amino acids long. J gave up 5 bases and V 2 bases, and 7 bases lay outside the gene matches. Germline V gives CDR1 KGHSH, CDR2 LQKENI. Single viable CD3+CD4+CD8-CD45RO+ cells were sorted as the memory CD4+ T cells. Original analysis: After removing out-of-frame reads, approximately 2 million distinct TCRbeta sequences remained. Data came from immunoSEQ multiplex PCR; TCRdb stores just in-frame clones and leaves some out. For V, J and clone size, that table is used; D and trimming come from the DNA. The sample contains approximately 60,000 clones, around 80% of which appear only once. The chain carries TRBV18 and TRBJ1-5; the match to TRBD1 covers 12 bases. The TCR sequence derives from an adult in good health and CMV-seronegative. Sequenced material: memory CD4+ T cells from blood. The CDR3 DNA sequence: TGTGCCAGCTCACCAAATCGTGGGACAGGGGGCGATCAGCCCCAGCATTTT. Amino acid sequence: CASSPNRGTGGDQPQHF.